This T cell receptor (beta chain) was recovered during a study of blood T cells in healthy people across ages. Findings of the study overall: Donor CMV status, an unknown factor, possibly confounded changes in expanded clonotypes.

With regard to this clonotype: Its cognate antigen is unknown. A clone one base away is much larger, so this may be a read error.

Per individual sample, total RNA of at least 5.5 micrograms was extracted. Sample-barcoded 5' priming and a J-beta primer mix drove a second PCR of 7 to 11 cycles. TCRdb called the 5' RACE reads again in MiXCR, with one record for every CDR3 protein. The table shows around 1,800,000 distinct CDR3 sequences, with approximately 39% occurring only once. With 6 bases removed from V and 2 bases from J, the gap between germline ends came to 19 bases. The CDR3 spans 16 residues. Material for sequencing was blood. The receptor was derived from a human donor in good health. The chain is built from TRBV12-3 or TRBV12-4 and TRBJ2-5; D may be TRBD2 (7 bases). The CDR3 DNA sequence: TGTGCCAGCAGACTTGGACTAGGGGGTTCTCAAGAGACCCAGTACTTC. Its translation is CASRLGLGGSQETQYF.